A single sample is the source of the 10 T cell receptor beta chains below, sequenced in a study of T-cell reconstitution after alpha-beta-depleted transplantation in children. Unique molecular identifiers were used to barcode this TCRbeta library. TCRdb independently ran MiXCR on the PCR reads; one entry per CDR3 protein. The repertoire consists of about 3,300 distinct CDR3 sequences, with more than 20% occurring once and the leading ten covering about 25%. The material sequenced was PBMCs, mostly from graft donor cells, taken 60 days after TCRalphabeta/CD19-depleted stem cell transplant. All receptors derive from a male patient aged 2-9 years who had a stem cell transplant for acute lymphoblastic leukemia, so the T cells may come from the graft donor.

This clonotype ranks as medium-sized. This sequence joins TRBV18 and TRBJ1-3, with D unresolved. This CDR3 has 14 residues. In germline, CDR1 is KGHSH, CDR2 LQKENI. V lost 1 base to trimming and J lost 2 bases, with 6 bases between them. The CDR3: CASSPQDTGNTIYF. The CDR3 bases are TGTGCCAGCTCACCACAGGATACTGGAAACACCATATATTTT.

This clonotype showed up many times. This rearrangement joins TRBV28 to TRBJ1-5; 10 bases match TRBD1. The length of the CDR3 is 13 residues. With V trimmed by 4 bases and J by 6 bases, 0 bases remained unmatched. CDR1 is MDHEN and CDR2 is SYDVKM in the germline V gene. CDR3 in amino acids: CASSWTGGQPQHF. CDR3 DNA: TGTGCCAGCAGTTGGACAGGGGGTCAGCCCCAGCATTTT.

This clonotype is categorized as medium-sized. The chain combines TRBV7-3 with TRBJ2-3; maybe TRBD2 (6 bases). Trimming stripped 5 bases from V and 2 bases from J, with 14 bases between. The CDR3 sequence is 15 residues long. The germline V gene encodes CDR1 SGHTA and CDR2 FQGTGA. The chain's CDR3 is CASSARGTPTDTQYF. The CDR3 DNA reads TGTGCCAGCAGCGCCCGGGGGACCCCCACAGATACGCAGTATTTT.

This clonotype is medium-sized. The J gene is TRBJ2-4, the V gene TRBV7-9; no definite D call. The CDR3 consists of 16 residues. Trimming took 0 bases from V and 3 from J, leaving 12 bases between them. Germline CDR1 reads SEHNR; CDR2 reads FQNEAQ (reference sequence). The CDR3 DNA reads TGTGCCAGCAGCTTAGCTTTTGCTGGGGACAAAAACATTCAGTACTTC. It specifies CASSLAFAGDKNIQYF.

This clonotype was observed many times. The V gene is TRBV3-1, the J gene TRBJ1-3; 8 bases fit TRBD1. Germline assignment: CDR1 LGHDT and CDR2 YNNKEL (reference sequence). Losses at the gene ends were 4 bases for V and 0 bases for J; bases not matched to a gene: 8. The CDR3 covers 17 residues. CDR3 protein: CASSLQGDSASGNTIYF. The CDR3 DNA reads TGTGCCAGCAGCCTACAGGGGGATTCCGCCTCTGGAAACACCATATATTTT. The full variable domain, rest sourced from reference TRBV3-1 and TRBJ1-3, is DTAVSQTPKYLVTQMGNDKSIKCEQNLGHDTMYWYKQDSKKFLKIMFSYNNKELIINETVPNRFSPKSPDKAHLNLHINSLELGDSAVYFCASSLQGDSASGNTIYFGEGSWLTVV.

Judged by abundance, this clonotype is medium-sized. This rearrangement joins TRBV29-1 to TRBJ1-4, with D unclear. The CDR3 has 11 amino acids. V was clipped by 4 bases and J by 8 bases, with 8 bases between them. CDR1 is SQVTM, CDR2 ANQGSEA, per germline. The CDR3 loop reads CSVGGGEKLFF. CDR3 DNA: TGCAGCGTTGGGGGAGGCGAAAAACTGTTTTTT.

The sample holds many counts of this clonotype. The chain recombines TRBV7-9 with TRBJ1-2, with D perhaps TRBD1 (6 bases). This CDR3 has 13 residues. The V end was cut by 5 bases, the J end by 7 bases, with 14 bases between. Germline V gene sequence: CDR1 SEHNR, CDR2 FQNEAQ (reference sequence). CDR3 sequence reads: CASSPGHSRGYTF. In DNA, the CDR3 is TGTGCCAGCAGCCCGGGACACAGCCGTGGCTACACCTTC. The complete variable domain, with remaining parts taken from reference TRBV7-9 and TRBJ1-2, reads DTGVSQNPRHKITKRGQNVTFRCDPISEHNRLYWYRQTLGQGPEFLTYFQNEAQLEKSRLLSDRFSAERPKGSFSTLEIQRTEQGDSAMYLCASSPGHSRGYTFGSGTRLTVV.

This clonotype was observed many times. The gene calls are TRBV30 and TRBJ1-6; 9 bases map to TRBD1. Looked up from germline, CDR1 is GTSNPN and CDR2 is SVGIG (reference sequence). The CDR3 consists of 18 residues. Trimming cost V 0 bases and J 7 bases; bases outside gene matches: 13. Written as DNA, the CDR3 is TGTGCCTGGAGTGTAAGGACAGGGGCCTCCGGTGGGAATTCACCCCTCCACTTT. Its protein is CAWSVRTGASGGNSPLHF.

This clonotype is categorized as medium-sized. In nucleotides, the CDR3 is TGTGCCACCAGTCCCGTGAACACTGAAGCTTTCTTT. Protein sequence: CATSPVNTEAFF. The gene calls are TRBV24-1 and TRBJ1-1, with D hard to call. The V gene's germline CDR1 is KGHDR and CDR2 SFDVKD. V was trimmed by 6 bases and J by 0 bases, leaving 4 bases between them. CDR3 size: 12 residues.

This clonotype counts as large. V and J are TRBV9 and TRBJ2-3; D remains ambiguous. The CDR3 length is 12 residues. V lost 0 bases to trimming and J lost 5 bases, with 4 bases between them. Germline assignment: CDR1 SGDLS and CDR2 YYNGEE. CDR3 sequence (DNA): TGTGCCAGCAGCGTAGAGTTAGATACGCAGTATTTT. This gives the protein CASSVELDTQYF.